The T cell receptor beta chain under discussion was sequenced for a study of T cells in Graves' hyperthyroidism and ophthalmopathy. RNA transcripts were the template for amplifying TCR beta CDR3 regions. An initial round of RT-PCR targeting the TCR CDR3 relied on the HTBI primer set. TCRdb re-called the multiplex PCR reads with MiXCR, one entry per CDR3 protein. The sample comprises 250,000 or so distinct CDR3 sequences, roughly 15% of which are singletons, and 30% rests with the top ten. This clonotype has ten or more counts. V shed 5 bases and J shed 3 bases, with 17 bases lying between them. This CDR3 has 15 amino acids.

Sample: blood. The V gene is TRBV12-3 or TRBV12-4, the J gene TRBJ2-7; possibly TRBD1 for D (5 bases). The origin of this receptor is a woman aged 45 to 65 with Graves' hyperthyroidism that later progressed to Graves' ophthalmopathy. The chain's CDR3 is CASSPRQTPHYEQYF. The CDR3 DNA follows: TGTGCCAGCAGTCCAAGACAGACCCCGCACTACGAGCAGTACTTC.